The 11 T cell receptor beta chains reported below all come from one sample, sequenced in a study of T cell responses to AZD1222 COVID-19 vaccine (dated by TCRdb to about 2021). The time point label on this specimen signifies: baseline before first vaccination. Libraries were made using the immunoSEQ multiplex PCR assay. TCRdb provides this immuneACCESS table in a form limited to in-frame rearrangements. Some clones are lacking; in checked studies, under half of them reflect an unresolved V gene, and why the rest are absent is not known. The sample table holds tens of thousands of clones, of which about 90% were seen once. The ten largest clones capture 17% of the sample. This specimen was peripheral blood, taken on day 0 of AZD1222 vaccination. Receptor source: an adult in good health.

V gene TRBV27 combines with J gene TRBJ2-1, with TRBD2 identical over 9 bases. The CDR3 has 15 residues. Germline V CDR1 and CDR2: MNHEY, SMNVEV (reference sequence). With V trimmed by 4 bases and J by 2 bases, 3 bases remained unmatched. The DNA of the CDR3 is TGTGCCAGCAGTTCGGGACTAGCAGCCTACAATGAGCAGTTCTTC. Its translation: CASSSGLAAYNEQFF.

V and J are TRBV10-2 and TRBJ2-1; 11 bases map to TRBD1. V lost 2 bases, J lost 7 bases, and 7 bases stayed unmatched. The V gene's germline CDR1 is WSHSY and CDR2 SAAADI. CDR3 length: 16 residues. As DNA, the CDR3 is TGCGCCAGCAGTGAGAGCGGGACAGGGGGAGGGAATGAGCAGTTCTTC. It translates to CASSESGTGGGNEQFF.

This chain connects TRBV11-2 to TRBJ2-7; weak D call: TRBD2 (6 bases). Trimming stripped 2 bases from V and 2 bases from J, with 19 bases between. The germline V gene has CDR1 SGHAT and CDR2 FQNNGV. This CDR3 has 17 residues. CDR3 amino acids: CASSLTFRPAGTYEQYF. CDR3 DNA sequence: TGTGCCAGCAGCTTAACATTTAGGCCGGCGGGAACCTACGAGCAGTACTTC.

This clone appeared a single time. The V and J genes are TRBV19 and TRBJ2-2, with D maybe TRBD2 (5 bases). This CDR3 region has 13 residues. Germline CDR1 LNHDA, CDR2 SQIVND (reference sequence). Trimming removed 8 bases from V and 2 bases from J, with 9 bases in between. CDR3 DNA: TGTGCCAGTGGACTCCTAAACACCGGGGAGCTGTTTTTT. Protein product: CASGLLNTGELFF.

This rearrangement joins TRBV3-1 (or the pseudogene TRBV3-2) to TRBJ2-7; a possible D gene is TRBD2 (6 bases). The CDR3 spans 14 residues. The germline CDR1 and CDR2 sequences are LGHDT and YNNKEL (reference sequence). V lost 8 bases and J 0 bases, leaving 14 bases between the germline ends. CDR3 sequence (DNA): TGTGCCAGCGTCCGTAGCGGAGTCTCCTACGAGCAGTACTTC. Its translation: CASVRSGVSYEQYF.

This clone was counted a few times. The chain links TRBV27 to TRBJ1-1; no definite D call. CDR3 length: 13 amino acids. Per germline, CDR1 MNHEY and CDR2 SMNVEV (reference sequence). V lost 8 bases, J lost 1 base, and 11 bases lay in between. The chain's CDR3 is CASFPFGNTEAFF. In nucleotides, the CDR3 is TGTGCCAGCTTTCCTTTTGGGAACACTGAAGCTTTCTTT.

This chain uses TRBV15 with TRBJ1-2, with 10 bases lining up with TRBD1. V shed 0 bases, J shed 5 bases, and the junction held 3 bases outside the gene matches. Germline values: CDR1 LNHNV, CDR2 YYDKDF (reference sequence). This CDR3 is built from 15 residues. The CDR3 is CATSRDGTGVYGYTF. The CDR3 bases are TGTGCCACCAGCAGAGATGGGACAGGGGTTTATGGCTACACCTTC.

This chain links TRBV11-2 with TRBJ2-7, with TRBD1 matching over 7 bases. The length of the CDR3 is 15 residues. J lost 4 bases, V lost 5 bases, and 11 bases had no gene match. CDR1 is SGHAT and CDR2 is FQNNGV in the germline V gene. This CDR3 is CASSLGPPGGYEQYF. DNA for the CDR3: TGTGCCAGCAGCCTAGGCCCTCCAGGGGGTTACGAGCAGTACTTC.

The chain combines TRBV7-9 with TRBJ2-6; D is perhaps TRBD2 (5 bases). CDR3 length equals 16 residues. CDR1 and CDR2 from the germline V gene are SEHNR and FQNEAQ (reference sequence). The ends were cut back, 3 bases at V and 1 base at J, with 10 bases in the middle. The CDR3 here is CASSFPPGSGANVLTF. CDR3 nucleotides: TGTGCCAGCAGCTTCCCACCGGGGTCTGGGGCCAACGTCCTGACTTTC.

This clone came up once. The V and J genes are TRBV11-3 and TRBJ2-5; perhaps D is TRBD1 or TRBD2 (6 bases each). Trimming removed 5 bases from V and 2 bases from J, with 12 bases in between. Per the germline V gene, CDR1 is SGHNT and CDR2 is YENEEA. This CDR3 contains 14 residues. The CDR3: CASSPRGEQETQYF. The CDR3 coding sequence is TGTGCCAGCAGCCCAAGGGGGGAACAAGAGACCCAGTACTTC.

This chain connects TRBV2 to TRBJ1-1; TRBD1 agrees at 9 bases. This CDR3 has 17 residues. Germline trimming cut 7 bases from V and 0 bases from J; bases unmatched to any gene: 12. Germline assignment: CDR1 SNHLY and CDR2 FYNNEI. CDR3: CASIKRTGASVNTEAFF. The CDR3 nucleotides read TGTGCCAGCATTAAAAGGACAGGGGCTTCCGTGAACACTGAAGCTTTCTTT.